This is a list of T cell receptor beta chains from one sample in a study of chemoradiotherapy in HPV16-positive cancers. Assay: immunoSEQ multiplex PCR; the TCRdb copy retains only in-frame clones and omits some. The repertoire has roughly 13,000 clones, 60% to 75% of them found once; the top ten carry about 10%. This material was obtained from a patient who underwent chemoradiotherapy. These receptors came from a human donor with HPV-associated anogenital cancer. Both conserved end residues are trimmed from each CDR3. Fields, in order: V gene, CDR3 protein.

>TRBV14
ASSPKGGGHEQF
>TRBV15
ATSRELGLATYEQY
>TRBV13
ASSLRDRLF
>TRBV11-2
ASSLYYEQY
>TRBV30
AWSPGLITRTIY
>TRBV7-9
ASSLWQSGYSYNSPLH
>TRBV5-4
ASSLTSVQETQY
>TRBV4-2
ASSQDLGQGGYEQY
>TRBV2
ASKAGPYTGTEAF
>TRBV6-6
ASSYGGSGEQF
>TRBV5-5
ASSFVQGAVETQY
>TRBV11-2
ASSIQGAKNIQY
>TRBV5-1
ASSLIGPEKLF
>TRBV28
ASSLRYEQY